This is a list of T cell receptor beta chains from one sample in a study of blood T cells in healthy people across ages. TCRdb passed the 5' RACE reads through MiXCR, listing each CDR3 protein once. The sample contains about 1.8 million distinct CDR3 sequences, around half of which appear only once. The sample was blood. The receptors come from a woman in her thirties or forties in good health. Both conserved end residues are part of each CDR3. Fields, in order: V gene, J gene, D gene, clone size, CDR3 DNA, CDR3 protein. D genes are given only for firm matches. A clone size is listed for some rows: how often the clone was seen (once, few, many), or a class if it is expanded.

TRBV4-3	TRBJ2-5	.	.	TGCGCCAGCAGCCAAGCCGGGGGGACAGAACAAGAGACCCAGTACTTC	CASSQAGGTEQETQYF
TRBV24-1	TRBJ1-2	.	.	TGTGCCACCAGTGATAAGAGGCCCGGGGCGTATGGCTACACCTTC	CATSDKRPGAYGYTF
TRBV6-5	TRBJ2-1	.	.	TGTGCCAGCAGTACCGACAGGACAAGCTCCTACAATGAGCAGTTCTTC	CASSTDRTSSYNEQFF
TRBV12-3/TRBV12-4	TRBJ2-1	.	few	TGTGCCAGCAGGGGAATCAGCTACAATGAGCAGTTCTTC	CASRGISYNEQFF
TRBV10-3	TRBJ2-7	TRBD2	.	TGTGCCATCAGTGTCGGACTAGCGGGATCCTCCTACGAGCAGTACTTC	CAISVGLAGSSYEQYF
TRBV20-1	TRBJ1-4	.	.	TGCAGTGCCCAAAGAGGGGGAGGGCAGAATGAAAAACTGTTTTTT	CSAQRGGGQNEKLFF
TRBV5-4	TRBJ2-7	TRBD1	.	TGTGCCAGCAGCCCCGGGACAGGAGATCTACGTGGGCAGTACTTC	CASSPGTGDLRGQYF
TRBV28	TRBJ2-7	TRBD2	.	TGTGCCAGCACCGATCTGAGCGGGGATTTTCTCGAGCAGTACTTC	CASTDLSGDFLEQYF
TRBV11-2	TRBJ2-7	.	.	TGTGCCAGCAGCTTTAGGGACACCGCATTTGAGCAGTACTTC	CASSFRDTAFEQYF
TRBV4-3	TRBJ1-2	.	.	TGCGCCGGCAGCCAAGCTGGTGGGGTTGGTGGCTACACCTTC	CAGSQAGGVGGYTF
TRBV27	TRBJ2-6	.	few	TGTGCCAGCAGTCCCGATCGGGGGCGAGCTGGGGCCAACGTCCTGACTTTC	CASSPDRGRAGANVLTF
TRBV24-1	TRBJ1-2	.	.	TGTGCCACCAGTGACCGCGGAACTAACTATGGCTACACCTTC	CATSDRGTNYGYTF
TRBV7-9	TRBJ2-4	.	few	TGTGCCAGCAGCTTTGGGTCAGGGTTGGGAGAGCAGTACTTC	CASSFGSGLGEQYF
TRBV5-1	TRBJ1-1	.	few	TGCGCCAGCAGCTTGGACGGAATAAACACTGAAGCTTTCTTT	CASSLDGINTEAFF
TRBV6-6	TRBJ2-1	.	.	TGTGCCAGCAGTTACCGTATCGAGGATGAGCAGTTCTTC	CASSYRIEDEQFF
TRBV5-1	TRBJ1-1	.	.	TGCGCCAGCAGCTCAGAGATGCCCTTGGGCACTGAAGCTTTCTTT	CASSSEMPLGTEAFF
TRBV6-6	TRBJ2-7	.	.	TGTGCCAGCAGTTACTCAGAGAGGAGCTCCTACGAGCAGTACTTC	CASSYSERSSYEQYF
TRBV7-9	TRBJ1-2	TRBD1	few	TGTGCCAGCAGCGTAGGGACAGCCTTCTATGGCTACACCTTC	CASSVGTAFYGYTF
TRBV28	TRBJ1-2	.	.	TGTGCCAGCAGTCCGGTTCCTAACTATGGCTACACCTTC	CASSPVPNYGYTF
TRBV5-6	TRBJ2-5	TRBD1	.	TGTGCCAGCAGCACCGCGACAGGGGGATACCAAGAGACCCAGTACTTC	CASSTATGGYQETQYF
TRBV7-9	TRBJ1-2	.	once	TGTACCAGCAGCTCATCGGACGGCGGCCTAAACTATGGCTACACCTTC	CTSSSSDGGLNYGYTF
TRBV12-3/TRBV12-4	TRBJ2-5	TRBD2	.	TGTGCCAGTAGTACGACTAGCCATTTACAAGAGACCCAGTACTTC	CASSTTSHLQETQYF
TRBV28	TRBJ2-4	.	.	TGTGCCAGCAGTTTACAGGGCCTCAAAGCGCAGTACTTC	CASSLQGLKAQYF
TRBV6-6	TRBJ1-5	.	.	TGTGCCAGCAGGCTTGGGGGTAATGCCAATCAGCCCCAGCATTTT	CASRLGGNANQPQHF
TRBV20-1	TRBJ2-7	.	few	TGCAGTGCTAGAGCAGTCAGCTCCTACGAGCAGTACTTC	CSARAVSSYEQYF
TRBV5-1	TRBJ2-5	.	few	TGCGCCAGCAGCTCGGATCTGGGGGGCGAGACCCAGTACTTC	CASSSDLGGETQYF
TRBV11-2	TRBJ2-3	TRBD2	few	TGTGCCAGCAGCCCAACAAGAGCGGGGTTACGAGATACGCAGTATTTT	CASSPTRAGLRDTQYF
TRBV6-6	TRBJ2-3	.	.	TGTGCCAGCAGTTACTCGGGAGGGGGACTAATCACAGATACGCAGTATTTT	CASSYSGGGLITDTQYF
TRBV7-8	TRBJ2-7	.	.	TGTGCCAGCAGGTTAGAGTTACAGGGAGGCTACGAGCAGTACTTC	CASRLELQGGYEQYF
TRBV6-5	TRBJ2-7	.	few	TGTGCCAGCATGGACACCTTAAGGCACGAGCAGTACTTC	CASMDTLRHEQYF
TRBV6-5	TRBJ2-3	TRBD1	.	TGTGCCAGCAGTTACCACAGGGACGACAGGGGGTTATCAGATACGCAGTATTTT	CASSYHRDDRGLSDTQYF
TRBV5-1	TRBJ2-5	TRBD1	.	TGCGCCAGCGGAACGACAGGGTCCGAGACCCAGTACTTC	CASGTTGSETQYF
TRBV29-1	TRBJ2-7	.	.	TGCAGCGTTTTAGTACAGGGTGGCTACAATGAGCAGTACTTC	CSVLVQGGYNEQYF
TRBV6-6	TRBJ2-1	TRBD1	.	TGTGCCAGCAGGGAAGGACAGGCCTACAATGAGCAGTTCTTC	CASREGQAYNEQFF
TRBV5-1	TRBJ1-1	.	.	TGCGCCAGCAGCCCTCGGGGGAGCCCGAACACTGAAGCTTTCTTT	CASSPRGSPNTEAFF
TRBV6-2/TRBV6-3	TRBJ1-5	.	.	TGTGCCAGCAGTTACTCGATGGTTCAGCCCCAGCATTTT	CASSYSMVQPQHF
TRBV4-2	TRBJ1-2	TRBD1	.	TGTGCCAGCAGCCAAGTTCCAGGGGGCTATGGCTACACCTTC	CASSQVPGGYGYTF
TRBV5-1	TRBJ2-6	TRBD1	.	TGCGCCAGCAGTTTAACAGGGGGCCGTAACTCTGGGGCCAACGTCCTGACTTTC	CASSLTGGRNSGANVLTF
TRBV4-1	TRBJ1-2	.	few	TGCGCCAGCAGCCAAGAGGCAAACAGTCCAACCTATGGCTACACCTTC	CASSQEANSPTYGYTF
TRBV20-1	TRBJ2-7	.	.	TGCAGTGCCCAAAGGTCGGACAATCGGGAGTACGAGCAGTACTTC	CSAQRSDNREYEQYF